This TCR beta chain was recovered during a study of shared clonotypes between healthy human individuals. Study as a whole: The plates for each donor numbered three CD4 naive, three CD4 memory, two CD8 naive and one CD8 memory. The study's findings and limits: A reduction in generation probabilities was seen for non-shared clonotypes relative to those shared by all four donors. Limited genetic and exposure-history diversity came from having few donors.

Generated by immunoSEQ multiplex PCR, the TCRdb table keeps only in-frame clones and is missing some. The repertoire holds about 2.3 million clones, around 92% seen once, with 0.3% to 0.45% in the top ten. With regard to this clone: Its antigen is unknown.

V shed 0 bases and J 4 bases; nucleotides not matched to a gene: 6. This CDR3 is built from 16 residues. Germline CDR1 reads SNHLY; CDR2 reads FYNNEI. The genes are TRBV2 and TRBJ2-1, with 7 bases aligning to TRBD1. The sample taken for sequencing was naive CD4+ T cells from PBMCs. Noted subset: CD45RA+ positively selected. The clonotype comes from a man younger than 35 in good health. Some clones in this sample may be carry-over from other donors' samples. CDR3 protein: CASSEAPGQIYNEQFF. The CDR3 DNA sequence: TGTGCCAGCAGTGAAGCACCGGGACAGATATACAATGAGCAGTTCTTC.